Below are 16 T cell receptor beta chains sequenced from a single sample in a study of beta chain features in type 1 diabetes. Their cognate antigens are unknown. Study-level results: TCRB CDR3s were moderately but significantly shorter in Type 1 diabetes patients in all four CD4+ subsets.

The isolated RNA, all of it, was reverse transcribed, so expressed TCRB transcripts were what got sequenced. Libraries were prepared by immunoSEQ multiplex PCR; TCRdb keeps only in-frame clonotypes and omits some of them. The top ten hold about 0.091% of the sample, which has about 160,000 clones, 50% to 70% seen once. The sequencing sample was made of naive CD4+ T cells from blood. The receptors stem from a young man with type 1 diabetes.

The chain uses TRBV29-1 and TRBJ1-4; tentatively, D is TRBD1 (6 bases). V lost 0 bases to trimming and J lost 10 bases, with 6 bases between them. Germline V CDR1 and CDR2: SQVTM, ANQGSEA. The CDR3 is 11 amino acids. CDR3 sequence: CSVEEQGKLFF. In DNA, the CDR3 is TGCAGCGTTGAAGAACAGGGAAAACTGTTTTTT.

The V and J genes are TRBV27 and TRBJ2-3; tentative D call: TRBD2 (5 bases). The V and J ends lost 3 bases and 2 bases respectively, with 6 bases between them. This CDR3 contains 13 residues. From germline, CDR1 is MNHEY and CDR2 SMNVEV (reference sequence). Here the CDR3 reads CASSLRDTDTQYF. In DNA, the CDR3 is TGTGCCAGCAGTTTGAGGGACACAGATACGCAGTATTTT.

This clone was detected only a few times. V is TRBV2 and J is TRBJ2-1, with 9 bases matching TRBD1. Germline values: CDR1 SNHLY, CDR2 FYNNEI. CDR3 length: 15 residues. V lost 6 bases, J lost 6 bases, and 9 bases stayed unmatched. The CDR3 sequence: CASSKTGGPPNEQFF. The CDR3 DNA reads TGTGCCAGCAGCAAAACAGGGGGCCCGCCCAATGAGCAGTTCTTC.

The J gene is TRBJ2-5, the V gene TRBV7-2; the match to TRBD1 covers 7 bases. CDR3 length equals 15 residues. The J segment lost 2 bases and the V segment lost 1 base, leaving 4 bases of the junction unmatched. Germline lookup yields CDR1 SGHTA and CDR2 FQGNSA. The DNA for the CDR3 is TGTGCCAGCAGCTTAGTGTCGGGACAGCAAGAGACCCAGTACTTC. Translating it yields CASSLVSGQQETQYF.

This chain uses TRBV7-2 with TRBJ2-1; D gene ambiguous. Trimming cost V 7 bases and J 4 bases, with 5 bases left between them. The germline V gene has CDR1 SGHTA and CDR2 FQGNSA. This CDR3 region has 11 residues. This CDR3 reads CASTSYNEQFF. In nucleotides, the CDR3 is TGTGCCAGCACGAGTTACAATGAGCAGTTCTTC.

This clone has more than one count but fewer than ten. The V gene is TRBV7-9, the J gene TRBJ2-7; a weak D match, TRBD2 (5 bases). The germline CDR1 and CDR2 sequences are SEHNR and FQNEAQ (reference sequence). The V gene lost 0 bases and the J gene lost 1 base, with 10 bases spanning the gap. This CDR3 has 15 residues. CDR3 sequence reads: CASSLAGVSSYEQYF. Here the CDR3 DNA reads TGTGCCAGCAGCTTAGCCGGGGTGTCTTCCTACGAGCAGTACTTC.

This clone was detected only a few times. The DNA for the CDR3 is TGTGCCTGGAGCTTGGGGTTCCAAGAGACCCAGTACTTC. This translates into CAWSLGFQETQYF. The chain has TRBV30 and TRBJ2-5; D is undetermined. Germline V gene lookup returns CDR1 GTSNPN and CDR2 SVGIG (reference sequence). This CDR3 has 13 amino acids. Between the trimmed V and J ends, which lost 3 bases and 1 base, there was a span of 9 bases.

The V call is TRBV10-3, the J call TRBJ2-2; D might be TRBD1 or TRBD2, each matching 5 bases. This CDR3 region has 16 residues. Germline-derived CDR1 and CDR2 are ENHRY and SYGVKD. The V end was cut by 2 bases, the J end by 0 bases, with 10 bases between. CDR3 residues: CAISETGTANTGELFF. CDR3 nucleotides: TGTGCCATCAGTGAGACCGGGACGGCGAACACCGGGGAGCTGTTTTTT.

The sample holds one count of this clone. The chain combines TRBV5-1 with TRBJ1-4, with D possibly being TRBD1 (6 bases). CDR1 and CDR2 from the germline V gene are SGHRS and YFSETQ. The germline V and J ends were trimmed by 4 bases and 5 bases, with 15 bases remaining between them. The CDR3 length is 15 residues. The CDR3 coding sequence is TGCGCCAGCAGCAGGGCCGGGACACCGAATGAAAAACTGTTTTTT. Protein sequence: CASSRAGTPNEKLFF.

CDR3 amino acids: CASRKTGFYEQYF. The CDR3 bases are TGTGCCAGTAGAAAGACAGGGTTTTACGAGCAGTACTTC. This chain uses TRBV19 with TRBJ2-7, with 7 bases lining up with TRBD1. CDR3 size: 13 residues. Germline CDR1 reads LNHDA; CDR2 reads SQIVND (reference sequence). The V gene end was trimmed by 6 bases and the J gene end by 4 bases; junction bases not matched to a gene: 6.

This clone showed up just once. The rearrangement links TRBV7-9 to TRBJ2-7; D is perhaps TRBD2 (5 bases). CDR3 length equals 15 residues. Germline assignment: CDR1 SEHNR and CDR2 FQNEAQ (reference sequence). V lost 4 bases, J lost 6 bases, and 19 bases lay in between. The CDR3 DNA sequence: TGTGCCAGCAGCTCTCCCCTCGGGGTTAGGGCCGAGCAGTACTTC. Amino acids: CASSSPLGVRAEQYF.

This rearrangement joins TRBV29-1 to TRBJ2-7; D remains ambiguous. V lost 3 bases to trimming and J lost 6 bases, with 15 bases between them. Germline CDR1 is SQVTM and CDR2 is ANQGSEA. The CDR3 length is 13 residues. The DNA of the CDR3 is TGCAGCGTTGATAATATGGAAAGCTCCGAGCAGTACTTC. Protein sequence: CSVDNMESSEQYF.

CDR3 coding DNA: TGCGCCAGCAGCCAAGATTCGGGCAGGGGGCTCTATGGCTACACCTTC. Translation gives CASSQDSGRGLYGYTF. The V gene is TRBV4-1, the J gene TRBJ1-2; 8 positions agree with TRBD1. This CDR3 has 16 residues. The germline CDR1 and CDR2 sequences are MGHRA and YSYEKL. V shed 0 bases, J shed 4 bases, and the junction held 7 bases outside the gene matches.

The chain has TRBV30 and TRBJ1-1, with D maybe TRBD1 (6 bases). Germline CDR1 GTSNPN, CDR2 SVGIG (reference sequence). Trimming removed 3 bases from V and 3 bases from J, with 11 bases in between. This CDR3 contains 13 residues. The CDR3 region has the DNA TGTGCCTGGAGCCCAGGGGCGGACACTGAAGCTTTCTTT. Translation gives CAWSPGADTEAFF.

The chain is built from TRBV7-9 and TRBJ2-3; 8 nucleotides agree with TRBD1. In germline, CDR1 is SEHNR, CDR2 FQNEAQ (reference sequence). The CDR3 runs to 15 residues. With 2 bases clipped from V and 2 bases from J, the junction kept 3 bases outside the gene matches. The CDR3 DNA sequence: TGTGCCAGCAGCTTATTCAGGGGGCACACAGATACGCAGTATTTT. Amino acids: CASSLFRGHTDTQYF.

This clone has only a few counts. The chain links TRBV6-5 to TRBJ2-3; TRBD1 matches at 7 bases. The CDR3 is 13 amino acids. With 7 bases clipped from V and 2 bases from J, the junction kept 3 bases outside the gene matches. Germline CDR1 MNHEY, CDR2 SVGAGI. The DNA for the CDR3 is TGTGCCAGCAATCAGGGGGACACAGATACGCAGTATTTT. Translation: CASNQGDTDTQYF.